This T cell receptor (beta chain) was captured by sequencing in a study of T cell clonality in common variable immunodeficiency. Blood came from CVID subjects not ill and not taking immunomodulatory or immunosuppressive medication. Study-wide results and caveats: Shared TCRbeta clones were fewer between CVID subjects than controls. Common variable immunodeficiency TCR beta sequences reportedly had fewer deletions and N-nucleotide insertions. CVID subjects had higher TCRbeta clonality than healthy controls, most marked in about a third. Links between repertoire features and CVID complications were heterogeneity-limited.

This clone showed up just a few times. What it recognizes is unknown. The read ends 3 residues early relative to the CDR3; the germline J gene fills the gap. Sequencing used immunoSEQ multiplex PCR; TCRdb keeps in-frame clones, though not all of them. Recorded here are some 26,000 clones, none singletons. In germline, CDR1 is SNHLY, CDR2 FYNNEI. This CDR3 contains 14 residues. After removal of 9 bases from V and 6 bases from J, the junction contained 7 bases not matched to a gene. The sample comprised peripheral blood mononuclear cells. The receptor was isolated from a human donor with common variable immunodeficiency. V is TRBV2 and J is TRBJ2-1; 11 nucleotides match TRBD2. The covered CDR3 bases are TGTGCCAGTAGGCCGGGACTAGCGGCCAATGAG. It translates to CASRPGLAANE. The CDR3 reads in full as CASRPGLAANEQFF.